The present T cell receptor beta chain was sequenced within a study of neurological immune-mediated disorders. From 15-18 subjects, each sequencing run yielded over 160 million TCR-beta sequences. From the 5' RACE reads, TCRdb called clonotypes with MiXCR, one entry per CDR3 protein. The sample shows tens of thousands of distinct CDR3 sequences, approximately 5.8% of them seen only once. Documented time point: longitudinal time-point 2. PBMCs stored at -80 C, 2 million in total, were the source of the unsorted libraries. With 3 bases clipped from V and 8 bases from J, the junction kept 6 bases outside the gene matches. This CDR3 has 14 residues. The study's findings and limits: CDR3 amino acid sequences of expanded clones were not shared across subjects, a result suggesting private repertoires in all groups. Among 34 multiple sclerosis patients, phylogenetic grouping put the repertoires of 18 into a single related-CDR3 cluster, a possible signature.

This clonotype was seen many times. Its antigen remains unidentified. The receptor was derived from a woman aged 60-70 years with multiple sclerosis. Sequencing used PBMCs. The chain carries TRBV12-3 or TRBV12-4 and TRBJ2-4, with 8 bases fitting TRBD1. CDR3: CASSFGRGQHIQYF. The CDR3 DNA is TGTGCCAGCAGTTTCGGCAGGGGGCAACACATTCAGTACTTC.